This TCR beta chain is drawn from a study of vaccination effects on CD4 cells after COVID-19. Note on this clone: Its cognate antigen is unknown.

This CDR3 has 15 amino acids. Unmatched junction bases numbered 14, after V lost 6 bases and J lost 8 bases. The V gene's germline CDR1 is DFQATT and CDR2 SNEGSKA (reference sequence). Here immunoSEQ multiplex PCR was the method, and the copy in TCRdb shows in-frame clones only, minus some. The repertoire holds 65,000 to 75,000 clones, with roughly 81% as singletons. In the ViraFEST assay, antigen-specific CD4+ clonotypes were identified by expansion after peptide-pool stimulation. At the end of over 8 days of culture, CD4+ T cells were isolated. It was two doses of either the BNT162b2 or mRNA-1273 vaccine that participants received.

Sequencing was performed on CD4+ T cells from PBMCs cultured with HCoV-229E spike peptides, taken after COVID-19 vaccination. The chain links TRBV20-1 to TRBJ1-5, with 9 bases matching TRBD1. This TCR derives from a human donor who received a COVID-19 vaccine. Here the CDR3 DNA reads TGCAGTGCGAGTCCCGGGACAGGGTTCGGGGAGCCCCAGCATTTT. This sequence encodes CSASPGTGFGEPQHF.